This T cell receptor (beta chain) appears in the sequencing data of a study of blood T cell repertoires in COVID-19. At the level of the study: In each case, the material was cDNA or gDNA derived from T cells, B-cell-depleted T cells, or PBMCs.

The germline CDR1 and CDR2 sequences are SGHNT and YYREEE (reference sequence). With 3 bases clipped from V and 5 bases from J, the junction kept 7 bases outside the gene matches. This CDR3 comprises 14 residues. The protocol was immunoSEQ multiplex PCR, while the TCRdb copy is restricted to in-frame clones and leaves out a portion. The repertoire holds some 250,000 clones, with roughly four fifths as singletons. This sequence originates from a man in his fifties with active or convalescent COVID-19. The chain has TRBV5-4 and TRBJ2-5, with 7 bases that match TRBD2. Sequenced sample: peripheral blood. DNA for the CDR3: TGTGCCAGCAGCTCCCCCCGGGGGGAGGAGACCCAGTACTTC. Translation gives CASSSPRGEETQYF.